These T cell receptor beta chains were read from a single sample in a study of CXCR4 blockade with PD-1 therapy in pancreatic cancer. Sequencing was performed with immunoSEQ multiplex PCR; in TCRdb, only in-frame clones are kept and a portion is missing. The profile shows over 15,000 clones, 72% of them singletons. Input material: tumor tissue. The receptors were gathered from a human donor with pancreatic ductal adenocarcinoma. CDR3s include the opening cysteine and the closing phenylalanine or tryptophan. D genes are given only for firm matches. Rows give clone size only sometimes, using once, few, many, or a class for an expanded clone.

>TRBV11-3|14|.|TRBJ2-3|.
CASSPAASTDTQYF
TGTGCCAGCAGCCCCGCGGCCTCCACAGATACGCAGTATTTT
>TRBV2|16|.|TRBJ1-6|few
CASSARGENYNSPLHF
TGTGCCAGCAGTGCCAGGGGAGAGAACTATAATTCACCCCTCCACTTT
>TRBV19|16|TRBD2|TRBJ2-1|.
CASSISGASGRSEQFF
TGTGCCAGTAGTATTTCTGGGGCTAGCGGGAGGAGTGAGCAGTTCTTC
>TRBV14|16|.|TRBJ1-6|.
CASSLNTGFYNSPLHF
TGTGCCAGCAGTCTCAATACAGGGTTTTATAATTCACCCCTCCACTTT
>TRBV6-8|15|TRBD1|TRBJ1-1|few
CASSYSDRNNTEAFF
TGTGCCAGCAGTTACTCGGACAGGAATAACACTGAAGCTTTCTTT
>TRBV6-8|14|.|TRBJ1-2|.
CASSDPMKNRGYTF
TGTGCCAGCAGTGACCCCATGAAGAACAGAGGCTACACCTTC
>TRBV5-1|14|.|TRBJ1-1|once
CASSSTRSDTEAFF
TGCGCCAGCAGCTCCACTCGATCGGACACTGAAGCTTTCTTT
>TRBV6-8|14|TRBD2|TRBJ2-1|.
CASSYQRENYEQFF
TGTGCCAGCAGTTACCAGCGGGAGAACTATGAGCAGTTCTTC
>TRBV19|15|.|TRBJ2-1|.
CASSELVGLHNEQFF
TGTGCCAGTAGTGAACTAGTAGGCCTCCACAATGAGCAGTTCTTC
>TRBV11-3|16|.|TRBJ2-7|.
CASSLGGAGNAYEQYF
TGTGCCAGCAGCTTAGGAGGGGCAGGCAACGCCTACGAGCAGTACTTC
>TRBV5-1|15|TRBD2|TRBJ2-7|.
CASSLGPAGGLEQYF
TGCGCCAGCAGCTTGGGTCCAGCGGGAGGTCTCGAGCAGTACTTC
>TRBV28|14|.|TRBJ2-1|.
CASTLGGVGNEQFF
TGTGCCAGCACCTTAGGAGGGGTCGGAAATGAGCAGTTCTTC
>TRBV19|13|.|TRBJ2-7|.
CASQGVSSYEQYF
TGTGCCAGCCAAGGGGTAAGCTCCTACGAGCAGTACTTC
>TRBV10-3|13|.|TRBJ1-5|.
CASRGPRSQPQHF
TGTGCCAGCCGGGGTCCGAGAAGTCAGCCCCAGCATTTT
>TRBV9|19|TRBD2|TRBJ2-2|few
CASSVVGTSGRANTGELFF
TGTGCCAGCAGCGTAGTCGGGACTAGCGGGAGAGCGAACACCGGGGAGCTGTTTTTT
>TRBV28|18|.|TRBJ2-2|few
CASSAPPWGELNTGELFF
TGTGCCAGCAGCGCCCCCCCTTGGGGGGAGCTTAACACCGGGGAGCTGTTTTTT
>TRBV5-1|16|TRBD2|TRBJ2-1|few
CASSPQFGGAYNEQFF
TGCGCCAGCAGCCCGCAGTTTGGGGGGGCCTACAATGAGCAGTTCTTC
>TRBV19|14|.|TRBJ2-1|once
CASSPDGAYNEQFF
TGTGCCAGTAGTCCCGACGGCGCCTACAATGAGCAGTTCTTC
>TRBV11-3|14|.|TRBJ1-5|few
CASSLERSNQPQHF
TGTGCCAGCAGCTTAGAAAGGAGCAATCAGCCCCAGCATTTT
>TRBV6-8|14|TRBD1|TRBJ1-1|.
CASSYDRGRTEAFF
TGTGCCAGCAGTTATGATAGGGGGCGAACTGAAGCTTTCTTT
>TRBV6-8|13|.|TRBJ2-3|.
CASSSGYTDTQYF
TGTGCCAGCTCGAGCGGTTACACAGATACGCAGTATTTT
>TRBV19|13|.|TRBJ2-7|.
CARKNLSSYEQYF
TGTGCCAGGAAAAACTTGAGCTCCTACGAGCAGTACTTC
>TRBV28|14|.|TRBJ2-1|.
CASRSTRNYNEQFF
TGTGCCAGCAGATCGACTAGGAACTACAATGAGCAGTTCTTC
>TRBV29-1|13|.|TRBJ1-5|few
CSVEPGINQPQHF
TGCAGCGTTGAACCCGGGATCAATCAGCCCCAGCATTTT
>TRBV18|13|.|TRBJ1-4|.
CASSGRFNEKLFF
TGTGCCAGCTCCGGACGGTTTAATGAAAAACTGTTTTTT
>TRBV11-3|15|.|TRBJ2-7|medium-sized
CASSPSHLSSYEQYF
TGTGCCAGCAGCCCCAGTCACCTATCCTCCTACGAGCAGTACTTC
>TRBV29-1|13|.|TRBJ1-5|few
CSVAGSINQPQHF
TGCAGCGTTGCCGGATCCATAAATCAGCCCCAGCATTTT
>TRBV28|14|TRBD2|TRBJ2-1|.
CASSTSGGWNEQFF
TGTGCCAGCAGTACCTCGGGGGGTTGGAATGAGCAGTTCTTC
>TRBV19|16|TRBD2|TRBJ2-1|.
CASSMGLADSYNEQFF
TGTGCCAGTAGTATGGGACTAGCGGACTCCTACAATGAGCAGTTCTTC
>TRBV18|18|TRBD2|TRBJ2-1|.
CASSPPRGRGGVYNEQFF
TGTGCCAGCTCACCACCTAGAGGGAGGGGAGGTGTTTACAATGAGCAGTTCTTC
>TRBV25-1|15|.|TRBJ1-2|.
CASSSLMGDVEGYTF
TGTGCCAGCAGTTCCCTGATGGGGGATGTAGAAGGCTACACCTTC
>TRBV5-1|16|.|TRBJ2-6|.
CASSGTGASGANVLTF
TGCGCCAGCAGCGGAACAGGAGCCTCTGGGGCCAACGTCCTGACTTTC
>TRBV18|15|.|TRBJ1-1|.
CASSPRGSVGTEAFF
TGTGCCAGCTCACCAAGGGGCAGTGTTGGCACTGAAGCTTTCTTT
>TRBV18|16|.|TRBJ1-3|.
CASSQLGPRSGNTIYF
TGTGCCAGCTCACAGTTGGGTCCCAGATCCGGAAACACCATATATTTT
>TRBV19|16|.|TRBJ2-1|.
CASRRASDSSYNEQFF
TGTGCCAGTAGGCGAGCCTCGGACAGCTCCTACAATGAGCAGTTCTTC
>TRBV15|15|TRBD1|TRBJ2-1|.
CATSSGQGVKNEQFF
TGTGCCACCAGCAGCGGACAGGGGGTTAAGAATGAGCAGTTCTTC
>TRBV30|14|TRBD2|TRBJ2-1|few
CAWSGLAGGGEQFF
TGTGCCTGGAGCGGACTAGCGGGAGGGGGGGAGCAGTTCTTC
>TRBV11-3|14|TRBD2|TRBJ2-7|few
CASSLELAVNEQYF
TGTGCCAGCAGCTTAGAACTAGCGGTAAACGAGCAGTACTTC
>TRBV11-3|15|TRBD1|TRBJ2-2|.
CASSLDRGFTGELFF
TGTGCCAGCAGCCTAGACAGGGGATTCACCGGGGAGCTGTTTTTT